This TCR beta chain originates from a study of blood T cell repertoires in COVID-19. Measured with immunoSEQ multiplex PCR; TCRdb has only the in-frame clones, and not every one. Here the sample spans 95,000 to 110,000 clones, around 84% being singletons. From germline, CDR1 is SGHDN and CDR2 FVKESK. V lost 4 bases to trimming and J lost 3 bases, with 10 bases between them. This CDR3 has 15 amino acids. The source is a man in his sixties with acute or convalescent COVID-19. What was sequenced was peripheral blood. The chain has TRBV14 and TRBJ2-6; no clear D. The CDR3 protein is CASSPLLDGANVLTF. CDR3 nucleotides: TGTGCCAGCAGCCCCCTCTTAGATGGGGCCAACGTCCTGACTTTC. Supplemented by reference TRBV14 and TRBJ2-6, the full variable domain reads EAGVTQFPSHSVIEKGQTVTLRCDPISGHDNLYWYRRVMGKEIKFLLHFVKESKQDESGMPNNRFLAERTGGTYSTLKVQPAELEDSGVYFCASSPLLDGANVLTFGAGSRLTVL.